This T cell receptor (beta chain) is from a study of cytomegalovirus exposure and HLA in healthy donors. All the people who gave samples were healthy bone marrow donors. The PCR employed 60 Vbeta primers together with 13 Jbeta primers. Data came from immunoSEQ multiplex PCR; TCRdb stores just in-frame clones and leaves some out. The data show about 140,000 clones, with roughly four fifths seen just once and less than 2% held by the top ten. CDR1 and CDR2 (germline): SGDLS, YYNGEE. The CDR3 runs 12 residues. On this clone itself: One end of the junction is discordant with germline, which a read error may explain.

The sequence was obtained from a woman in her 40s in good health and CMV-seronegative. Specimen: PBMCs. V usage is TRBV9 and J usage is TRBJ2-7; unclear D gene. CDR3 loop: CASSADSCEQYF. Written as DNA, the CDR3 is TGTGCCAGCAGCGCCGACTCCTGCGAGCAGTACTTC.